The rows below give T cell receptor beta chains drawn from one sample of a study of OX40 agonist ivuxolimab in advanced cancers. Assay used: immunoSEQ multiplex PCR; TCRdb lists only in-frame clones, some missing. The repertoire holds 55,000 to 65,000 clones, 85% seen once, with over 3.5% in the top ten. The sequencing here drew on CD4+ or CD8+ T cells sorted from blood, taken in a trial of the OX40 agonist ivuxolimab. The receptors here all came from an adult with an advanced solid tumor such as melanoma, head and neck, liver or kidney cancer. CDR3s include the opening cysteine and the closing phenylalanine or tryptophan. Fields, in order: J gene, clone size, D gene, CDR3 length, V gene, CDR3 DNA, CDR3 protein. D genes are given only for firm matches. The listing skips clone size in some rows; elsewhere it reads once, few, many or a size class.

>TRBJ2-7|few|-|14|TRBV2
TGTGCCGGGTCCCGCCGGGGGAGCGGCGACGAGCAGTACTTC
CAGSRRGSGDEQYF
>TRBJ2-7|-|-|14|TRBV5-1
TGCGCCAGCAGCTACTCGGGACACCCCTACGAGCAGTACTTC
CASSYSGHPYEQYF
>TRBJ1-1|-|-|14|TRBV5-1
TGCGCCAGCAGCTTGGAACAGATGAACACTGAAGCTTTCTTT
CASSLEQMNTEAFF
>TRBJ2-3|-|TRBD2|15|TRBV2
TGTGCCAGCAGTGCCAGCGGGAGAATTGCAGATACGCAGTATTTT
CASSASGRIADTQYF
>TRBJ2-1|-|-|12|TRBV7-9
TGTGCCAGCAGCTCCACGGGGGATGAGCAGTTCTTC
CASSSTGDEQFF
>TRBJ2-3|-|TRBD2|14|TRBV29-1
TGCAGCGTTCGACCTAGCGGGAACACAGATACGCAGTATTTT
CSVRPSGNTDTQYF
>TRBJ1-2|once|-|13|TRBV25-1
TGTGCCAGCAGTGAACAGGGGTACTATGGCTACACCTTC
CASSEQGYYGYTF
>TRBJ1-1|few|-|15|TRBV2
TGTGCCAGCAGTGAAGAGGGCAGGATGAACACTGAAGCTTTCTTT
CASSEEGRMNTEAFF
>TRBJ2-3|-|TRBD2|16|TRBV6-6
TGTGCCAGCAGTTATAGCGGGAGGTCTTGGACAGATACGCAGTATTTT
CASSYSGRSWTDTQYF
>TRBJ2-2|-|TRBD2|15|TRBV18
TGTGCCAGCTCCCCTGGGGAGGGGCACACCGGGGAGCTGTTTTTT
CASSPGEGHTGELFF
>TRBJ1-2|-|TRBD1|13|TRBV28
TGTGCCAGCAGTTTCGACAGGGGGTTTGGCTACACCTTC
CASSFDRGFGYTF
>TRBJ1-5|-|-|16|TRBV19
TGTGCCAGTAGTCCCCACACCTCACGGGGAGGTCAGCCCCAGCATTTT
CASSPHTSRGGQPQHF
>TRBJ2-5|few|-|14|TRBV6-5
TGTGCCAGCAGTTACCCGGGGGCCGGGGAGACCCAGTACTTC
CASSYPGAGETQYF
>TRBJ1-3|-|TRBD1|12|TRBV6-5
TGTGCCACCAGGGGGAATGGAAACACCATATATTTT
CATRGNGNTIYF
>TRBJ2-7|few|-|13|TRBV2
TGTGCCAGCAGCCTGACAAACTCCTACGAGCAGTACTTC
CASSLTNSYEQYF
>TRBJ1-1|-|-|14|TRBV9
TGTGCCAGCAGCGTCGTCAGCTCGAACACTGAAGCTTTCTTT
CASSVVSSNTEAFF
>TRBJ2-2|-|-|15|TRBV5-4
TGTGCCAGCAGTCCCGGGATAGCGGACACCGGGGAGCTGTTTTTT
CASSPGIADTGELFF
>TRBJ1-1|-|TRBD1|13|TRBV25-1
TGTGCCAGCAGTGAACCAGGGGGATATGAAGCTTTCTTT
CASSEPGGYEAFF
>TRBJ1-6|-|-|14|TRBV14
TGTGCCAGCAGCCCTTTGAGGGATGGATCACCCCTCCACTTT
CASSPLRDGSPLHF
>TRBJ2-7|-|-|14|TRBV9
TGTGCCAGCAGCGAAGGACTAATTTCCGACGAGCAGTACTTC
CASSEGLISDEQYF
>TRBJ1-3|-|TRBD1|14|TRBV27
TGTGCCAGCAGTTCTGACAGGGGTGGGAACACCATATATTTT
CASSSDRGGNTIYF
>TRBJ2-1|-|TRBD2|18|TRBV5-5
TGTGCCAGCAGCTTGAACAGCCTAGCGGGAGGGCTAGACAATGAGCAGTTCTTC
CASSLNSLAGGLDNEQFF
>TRBJ1-1|-|-|14|TRBV27
TGTGCCAGCAGTGCAGGGGTAGGGTACACTGAAGCTTTCTTT
CASSAGVGYTEAFF
>TRBJ2-5|-|-|14|TRBV2
TGTGCCAGCAGTGAAGGCGGATGGGTAGAGACCCAGTACTTC
CASSEGGWVETQYF
>TRBJ1-1|-|-|14|TRBV5-1
TGCGCCAGCAGCTTGTGGACGGCCAACACTGAAGCTTTCTTT
CASSLWTANTEAFF
>TRBJ1-2|-|TRBD1|13|TRBV18
TGTGCCAGCTCACCCGACAGGGAGTATGGCTACACCTTC
CASSPDREYGYTF
>TRBJ2-3|once|-|14|TRBV12-5
TGTGCTAGTGGTAGCGGGTTTGTCACAGATACGCAGTATTTT
CASGSGFVTDTQYF
>TRBJ2-2|-|TRBD2|14|TRBV2
TGTGCCAGCAGTCTGGGGGGGATGACCGGGGAGCTGTTTTTT
CASSLGGMTGELFF
>TRBJ2-2|once|-|17|TRBV7-6
TGTGCCAGCAGCCCAGCTAGAAGGGGCTCGGTCACCGGGGAGCTGTTTTTT
CASSPARRGSVTGELFF
>TRBJ2-2|-|-|15|TRBV7-7
TGTGCTAGCAGCGCCTATTCGGACGACACCGGGGAGCTGTTTTTT
CASSAYSDDTGELFF
>TRBJ1-1|-|TRBD1|16|TRBV19
TGTGCCAGTACCCATCTCCCGGGACAGGGGGGCACTGAAGCTTTCTTT
CASTHLPGQGGTEAFF
>TRBJ2-2|-|-|16|TRBV19
TGTGCCAGTAGTATACCGGGACGGACGAACACCGGGGAGCTGTTTTTT
CASSIPGRTNTGELFF
>TRBJ2-4|few|-|14|TRBV6-6
TGTGCCAGCAGCTCCAGGGGAACCAAAAACATTCAGTACTTC
CASSSRGTKNIQYF
>TRBJ1-5|-|-|14|TRBV28
TGTGCCAGCCATCAGGGAGTTTTCAATCAGCCCCAGCATTTT
CASHQGVFNQPQHF
>TRBJ1-1|-|-|18|TRBV27
TGTGCCAGCAGTTTTTTGGGTGTGCCCGGGTTGGGGAACACTGAAGCTTTCTTT
CASSFLGVPGLGNTEAFF
>TRBJ2-1|-|TRBD1|15|TRBV7-8
TGTGCCAGCAGCCAGGGGGTAGGCCCACTCAATGAGCAGTTCTTC
CASSQGVGPLNEQFF
>TRBJ2-3|once|TRBD2|16|TRBV4-2
TGTGCCAGCAGCCCATTAGCGGGAGCGGGGACAGATACGCAGTATTTT
CASSPLAGAGTDTQYF
>TRBJ1-5|few|TRBD1|15|TRBV18
TGTGCCAGCTCACTAGGACAGGGGGCAGATCAGCCCCAGCATTTT
CASSLGQGADQPQHF
>TRBJ2-1|-|-|13|TRBV5-1
TGCGCCAGCAGCTTGTTAGGGGTAAGTGAGCAGTTCTTC
CASSLLGVSEQFF
>TRBJ1-6|few|TRBD1|15|TRBV28
TGTGCCAGCAGTAAAGACAGGGCCTATAATTCACCCCTCCACTTT
CASSKDRAYNSPLHF
>TRBJ2-7|-|-|15|TRBV5-8
TGTGCCAGCAGAACTCTGTCGGGGGGCCCCTACGAGCAGTACTTC
CASRTLSGGPYEQYF
>TRBJ2-7|-|-|14|TRBV6-6
TGTGCCAGCAGTTACCCGACAGGTTCAAACGAGCAGTACTTC
CASSYPTGSNEQYF
>TRBJ1-6|-|-|14|TRBV2
TGTGCCAGCAGTGCGGTTGGAGAGAATTCACCCCTCCACTTT
CASSAVGENSPLHF
>TRBJ2-7|-|TRBD1|13|TRBV30
TGTGCCCGCAAGGGGACAGGGGACGGCGAGCAGTACTTC
CARKGTGDGEQYF
>TRBJ1-6|-|-|17|TRBV7-6
TGTGCCAGCAGTACTCGTACGGGGGCCGACTCGCCATCACCCCTCCACTTT
CASSTRTGADSPSPLHF
>TRBJ1-4|once|-|17|TRBV27
TGTGCCAGCAGTTTAGCCCTCCCGGGTGCAACTAATGAAAAACTGTTTTTT
CASSLALPGATNEKLFF
>TRBJ1-6|-|-|14|TRBV6-1
TGTGCCAGCATGGCACAGGGAGGTCATTCACCCCTCCACTTT
CASMAQGGHSPLHF
>TRBJ2-5|-|-|13|TRBV7-3
TGTGCCAGCAGCCTACTTTGGGGTGAGACCCAGTACTTC
CASSLLWGETQYF
>TRBJ2-1|-|TRBD2|14|TRBV5-5
TGTGCCAGCAGCATGCTAGCGGGACACGATGAGCAGTTCTTC
CASSMLAGHDEQFF
>TRBJ1-5|-|TRBD1|16|TRBV5-4
TGTGCCAGCAGCTTGTTTCGAGGACAGGATGGAAGGCCCCAGCATTTT
CASSLFRGQDGRPQHF
>TRBJ2-5|once|-|14|TRBV2
TGTGCCAGCAGGCAAGAGTCCGGTTGGGAGACCCAGTACTTC
CASRQESGWETQYF
>TRBJ1-5|-|TRBD1|16|TRBV16
TGTGCCAGCAGCCAAAAGGAACAGGGGGCTGGACAGCCCCAGCATTTT
CASSQKEQGAGQPQHF
>TRBJ2-3|once|TRBD2|20|TRBV4-1
TGCGCCAGCAGCCAGTCTAGCGGGGGGGCTGGGCCGCACCCTTCAGATACGCAGTATTTT
CASSQSSGGAGPHPSDTQYF
>TRBJ1-1|-|TRBD1|15|TRBV4-2
TGTGCCAGCAGCACCGCGACAGGGTTGGGCACTGAAGCTTTCTTT
CASSTATGLGTEAFF
>TRBJ2-7|-|TRBD2|14|TRBV5-5
TGTGCCAGCAGCTTGGGACTAGCGAGCTACGAGCAGTACTTC
CASSLGLASYEQYF